The clone carrying this TCR beta chain was detected many times. The sample belongs to a study of T-cell memory formation after mild COVID-19. Germline lookup yields CDR1 SGHKS and CDR2 YYEKEE (reference sequence). The CDR3 extends over 16 amino acids. With 1 base clipped from V and 2 bases from J, the junction kept 4 bases outside the gene matches. Using its own MiXCR run on the 5' RACE reads, TCRdb lists one record per CDR3 protein. The sample has a few hundred thousand distinct CDR3 sequences, roughly an eighth seen once; the top ten hold over 20%. This receptor was identified in a man in his late teens or twenties who had mild COVID-19 (a few samples of this study predate the infection). Cell type and time point are not known. The V gene is TRBV5-5, the J gene TRBJ2-5; 11 nucleotides match TRBD2. Material: PBMCs or a T cell subset sorted from them (not recorded which). The CDR3 spells CASSLTLAGGQETQYF. The CDR3 coding sequence is TGTGCCAGCAGCTTGACTCTAGCGGGGGGTCAAGAGACCCAGTACTTC.